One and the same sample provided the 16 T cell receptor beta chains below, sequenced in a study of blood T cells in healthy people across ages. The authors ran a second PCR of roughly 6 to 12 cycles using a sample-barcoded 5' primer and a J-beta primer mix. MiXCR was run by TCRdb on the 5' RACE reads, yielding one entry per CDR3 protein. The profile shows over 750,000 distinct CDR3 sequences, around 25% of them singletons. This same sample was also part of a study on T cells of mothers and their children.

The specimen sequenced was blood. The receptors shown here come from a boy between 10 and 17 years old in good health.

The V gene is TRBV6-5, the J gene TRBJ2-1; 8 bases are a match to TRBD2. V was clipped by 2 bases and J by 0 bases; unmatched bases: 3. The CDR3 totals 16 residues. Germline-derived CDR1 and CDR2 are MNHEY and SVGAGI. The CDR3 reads CASSYPSGLSYNEQFF. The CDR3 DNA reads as TGTGCCAGCAGTTACCCTAGCGGGCTCTCCTACAATGAGCAGTTCTTC.

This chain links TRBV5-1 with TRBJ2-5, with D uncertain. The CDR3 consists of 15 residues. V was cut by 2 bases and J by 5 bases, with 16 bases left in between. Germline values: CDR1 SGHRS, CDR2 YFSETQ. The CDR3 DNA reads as TGCGCCAGCAGCTTAGCGATCCCAGGTGTGGAGACCCAGTACTTC. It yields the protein CASSLAIPGVETQYF.

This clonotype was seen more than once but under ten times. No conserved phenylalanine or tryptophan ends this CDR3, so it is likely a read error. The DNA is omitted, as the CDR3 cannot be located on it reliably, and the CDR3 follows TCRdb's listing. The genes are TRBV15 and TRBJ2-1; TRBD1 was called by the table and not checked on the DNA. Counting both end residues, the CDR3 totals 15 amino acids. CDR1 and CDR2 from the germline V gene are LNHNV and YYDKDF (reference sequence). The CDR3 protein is CATSPDPGTILTGSL.

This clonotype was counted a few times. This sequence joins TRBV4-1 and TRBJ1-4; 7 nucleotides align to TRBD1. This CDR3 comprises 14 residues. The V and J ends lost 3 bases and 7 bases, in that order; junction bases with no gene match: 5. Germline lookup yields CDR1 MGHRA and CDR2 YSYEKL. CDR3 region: CASSHRQGGEKLFF. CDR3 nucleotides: TGCGCCAGCAGCCACCGACAGGGTGGTGAAAAACTGTTTTTT.

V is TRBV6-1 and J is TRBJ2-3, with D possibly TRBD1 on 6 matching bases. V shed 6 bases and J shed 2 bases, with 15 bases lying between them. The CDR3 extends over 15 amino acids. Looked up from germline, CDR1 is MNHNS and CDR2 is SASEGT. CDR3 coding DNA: TGTGCCAGCAGAGTTATGCAGGGGAACACAGATACGCAGTATTTT. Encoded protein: CASRVMQGNTDTQYF.

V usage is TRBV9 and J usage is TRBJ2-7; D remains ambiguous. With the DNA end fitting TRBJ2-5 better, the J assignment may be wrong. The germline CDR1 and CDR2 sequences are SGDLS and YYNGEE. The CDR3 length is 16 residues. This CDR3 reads CASSYASDPFGETQYF. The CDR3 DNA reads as TGTGCCAGCAGCTACGCGAGCGACCCATTTGGGGAGACCCAGTACTTC.

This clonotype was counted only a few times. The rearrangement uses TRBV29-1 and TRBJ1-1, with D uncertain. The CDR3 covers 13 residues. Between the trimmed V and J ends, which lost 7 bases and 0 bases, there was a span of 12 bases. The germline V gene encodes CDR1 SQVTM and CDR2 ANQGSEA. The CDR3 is CSGLRTLNTEAFF. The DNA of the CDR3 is TGCAGCGGATTACGGACGTTGAACACTGAAGCTTTCTTT.

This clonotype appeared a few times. The CDR3 loop reads CASSPLAHTYEQYF. The CDR3 DNA is TGTGCCAGCAGCCCACTAGCGCACACCTACGAGCAGTACTTC. The chain employs TRBV7-8 and TRBJ2-7; 7 nucleotides line up with TRBD2. This CDR3 has 14 amino acids. The V gene's germline CDR1 is SGHVS and CDR2 FQNEAQ. V shed 5 bases and J 2 bases; nucleotides not matched to a gene: 6. Full variable domain (rest looked up from reference TRBV7-8 and TRBJ2-7): GAGVSQSPRYKVAKRGQDVALRCDPISGHVSLFWYQQALGQGPEFLTYFQNEAQLDKSGLPSDRFFAERPEGSVSTLKIQRTQQEDSAVYLCASSPLAHTYEQYFGPGTRLTVT.

The CDR3 coding sequence is TGTGCCAGCACCCAGTCAACCAGGGGAGCGGAGACCCAGTACTTC. Encoded protein: CASTQSTRGAETQYF. This rearrangement joins TRBV7-9 to TRBJ2-5, with D possibly being TRBD1 (6 bases). The CDR3 contains 15 residues. The V gene lost 7 bases and the J gene lost 5 bases, with 20 bases spanning the gap. Germline-derived CDR1 and CDR2 are SEHNR and FQNEAQ (reference sequence).

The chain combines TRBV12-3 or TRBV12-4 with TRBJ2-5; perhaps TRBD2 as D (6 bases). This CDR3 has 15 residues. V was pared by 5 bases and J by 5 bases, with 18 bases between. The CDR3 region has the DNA TGTGCCAGCAGTACCAGACTAGGGGTGTTGGAGACCCAGTACTTC. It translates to CASSTRLGVLETQYF.

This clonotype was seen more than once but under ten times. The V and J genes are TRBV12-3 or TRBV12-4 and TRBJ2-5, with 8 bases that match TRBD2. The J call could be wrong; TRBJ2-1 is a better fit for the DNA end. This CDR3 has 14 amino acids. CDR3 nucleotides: TGTGCCAGCAACTACGGGGGGGTCGACAATGAGCAGTTCTTC. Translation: CASNYGGVDNEQFF.

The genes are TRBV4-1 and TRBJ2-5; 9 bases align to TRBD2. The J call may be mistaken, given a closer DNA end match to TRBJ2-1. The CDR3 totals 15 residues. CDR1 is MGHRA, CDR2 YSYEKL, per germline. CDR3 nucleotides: TGCGCCAGCAGCATCTCCGGGACTAGCTCGGCTGAGCAGTTCTTC. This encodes CASSISGTSSAEQFF.

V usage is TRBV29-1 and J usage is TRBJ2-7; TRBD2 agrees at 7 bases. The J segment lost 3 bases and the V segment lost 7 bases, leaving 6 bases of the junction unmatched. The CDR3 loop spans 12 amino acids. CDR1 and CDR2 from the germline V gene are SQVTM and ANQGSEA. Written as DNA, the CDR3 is TGCAGCGCCCGGGGGGAGATCTACGAGCAGTACTTC. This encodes CSARGEIYEQYF.

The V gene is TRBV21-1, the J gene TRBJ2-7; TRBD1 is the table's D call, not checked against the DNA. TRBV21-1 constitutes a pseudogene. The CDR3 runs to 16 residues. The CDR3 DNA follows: TGTGCCAGCAGCGCACTGGGCGAGGGGGACCTCTACGAGCAGTACTTC. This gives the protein CASSALGEGDLYEQYF.

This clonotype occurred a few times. The CDR3 DNA is TGTGCCATCAGCACAGCCTATTACTCCTACAATGAGCAGTTCTTC. This encodes CAISTAYYSYNEQFF. This chain connects TRBV10-3 to TRBJ2-1, with D uncertain. This CDR3 is built from 15 residues. CDR1 is ENHRY, CDR2 SYGVKD, per germline. The ends were cut back, 6 bases at V and 0 bases at J, with 12 bases in the middle.

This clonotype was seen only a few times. The DNA of the CDR3 is TGTGCCAGCAGCTTAAGGACAGTTACCGGGGAGCTGTTTTTT. Its translation: CASSLRTVTGELFF. The chain uses TRBV7-3 and TRBJ2-2; TRBD1 is a possible D gene (6 bases). V was pared by 1 base and J by 5 bases, with 8 bases between. CDR1 is SGHTA, CDR2 FQGTGA, per germline. The CDR3 has 14 residues.